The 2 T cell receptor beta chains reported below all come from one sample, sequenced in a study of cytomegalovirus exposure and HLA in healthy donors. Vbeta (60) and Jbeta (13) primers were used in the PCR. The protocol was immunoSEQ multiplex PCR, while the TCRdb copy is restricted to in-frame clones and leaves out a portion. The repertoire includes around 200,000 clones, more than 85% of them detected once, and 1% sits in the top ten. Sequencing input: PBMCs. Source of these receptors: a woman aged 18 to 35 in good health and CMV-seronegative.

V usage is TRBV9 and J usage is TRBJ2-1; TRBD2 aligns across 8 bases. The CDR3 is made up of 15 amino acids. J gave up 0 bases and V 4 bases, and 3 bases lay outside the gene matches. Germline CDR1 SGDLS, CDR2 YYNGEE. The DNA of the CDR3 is TGTGCCAGCAGCTTTAGCGGGGACTCCTACAATGAGCAGTTCTTC. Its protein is CASSFSGDSYNEQFF.

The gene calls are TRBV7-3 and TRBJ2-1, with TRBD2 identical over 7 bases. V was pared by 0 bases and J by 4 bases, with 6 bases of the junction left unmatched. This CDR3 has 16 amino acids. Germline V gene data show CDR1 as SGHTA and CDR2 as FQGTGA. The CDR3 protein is CASSLTSSGIYNEQFF. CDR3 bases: TGTGCCAGCAGCTTAACTTCCAGCGGGATTTACAATGAGCAGTTCTTC.